This is a list of T cell receptor beta chains from one sample in a study of cytomegalovirus exposure and HLA in healthy donors. Generated by immunoSEQ multiplex PCR, the TCRdb table keeps only in-frame clones and is missing some. Of 120,000 or so clones in the sample, about three quarters were seen once. Sequenced: PBMCs. Source of these receptors: a woman in her fifties or sixties in good health and CMV-seropositive. The CDR3 runs from the conserved cysteine through the conserved F or W. A D gene is named only where the DNA matches it firmly. The listing skips clone size in some rows; elsewhere it reads once, few, many or a size class.

TRBJ2-3	NA	TRBV25-1	NA	CASTPSAGDTQYF	TGTGCCAGCACCCCCTCAGCGGGAGATACGCAGTATTTT
TRBJ2-7	NA	TRBV7-9	TRBD1	CASSFGTGVPYEQYF	TGTGCCAGCAGCTTTGGTACAGGGGTCCCCTACGAGCAGTACTTC
TRBJ1-6	NA	TRBV30	NA	CAWTLSHNSPLHF	TGTGCCTGGACACTAAGCCATAATTCACCCCTCCACTTT
TRBJ2-5	NA	TRBV9	NA	CASSGSGGETQYF	TGTGCCAGCAGCGGTAGCGGCGGGGAGACCCAGTACTTC
TRBJ1-3	NA	TRBV19	TRBD1	CATESWTGEENTIYF	TGTGCCACCGAGAGTTGGACAGGGGAGGAAAACACCATATATTTT
TRBJ1-4	few	TRBV6-1	TRBD1	CASSLTGGENEKLFF	TGTGCCAGCAGCCTCACAGGGGGCGAGAATGAAAAACTGTTTTTT
TRBJ1-2	NA	TRBV20-1	TRBD1	CSAGTDYGYTF	TGCAGTGCCGGGACAGACTATGGCTACACCTTC
TRBJ1-2	NA	TRBV5-1	NA	CASSLALRVWGGAYGYTF	TGCGCCAGCAGCTTGGCCCTTCGTGTCTGGGGAGGGGCATATGGCTACACCTTC
TRBJ1-4	NA	TRBV4-2	TRBD1	CASSQDRDSQNEKLFF	TGTGCCAGCAGCCAAGATCGGGACAGTCAAAATGAAAAACTGTTTTTT
TRBJ2-4	NA	TRBV27	TRBD1	CASSPSGQVGKNIQYF	TGTGCCAGCAGTCCCTCCGGACAGGTTGGGAAAAACATTCAGTACTTC
TRBJ1-5	NA	TRBV19	NA	CASSTQGMTQHF	TGTGCCAGTAGTACTCAGGGGATGACCCAGCATTTT
TRBJ1-2	once	TRBV30	NA	CAWTDSRGYTF	TGTGCCTGGACGGACAGTAGGGGCTACACCTTC
TRBJ2-3	NA	TRBV4-1	TRBD2	CASSPTTSGRADPQYF	TGCGCCAGCAGCCCAACGACTAGCGGGAGGGCCGATCCGCAGTATTTT
TRBJ1-4	NA	TRBV6-5	TRBD1	CASSYSQGVNEKLFF	TGTGCCAGCAGTTACTCACAGGGGGTGAATGAAAAACTGTTTTTT
TRBJ2-5	NA	TRBV7-6	NA	CASSLVGGETQYF	TGTGCCAGCAGCTTAGTGGGGGGAGAGACCCAGTACTTC
TRBJ2-7	once	TRBV7-3	NA	CASSSPGTYEQYF	TGTGCCAGCAGCTCCCCCGGGACCTACGAGCAGTACTTC
TRBJ2-2	once	TRBV28	NA	CASRLPGSAGELFF	TGTGCCAGCAGGCTACCGGGATCAGCCGGGGAGCTGTTTTTT
TRBJ1-5	NA	TRBV11-2	NA	CASSLAVRNQPQHF	TGTGCCAGCAGCTTAGCAGTGCGCAATCAGCCCCAGCATTTT
TRBJ1-2	NA	TRBV28	NA	CASSLSAVNYGYTF	TGTGCCAGCAGTTTATCAGCGGTTAACTATGGCTACACCTTC
TRBJ2-1	NA	TRBV2	TRBD2	CASTSGRANEQFF	TGTGCCAGCACTAGCGGGAGGGCCAATGAGCAGTTCTTC
TRBJ2-7	NA	TRBV28	NA	CASRGQGWEQYF	TGTGCCAGCAGGGGGCAGGGGTGGGAGCAGTACTTC
TRBJ2-1	NA	TRBV2	TRBD2	CASVSGRSNEQFF	TGTGCCAGCGTAAGCGGGAGGAGCAATGAGCAGTTCTTC
TRBJ2-7	NA	TRBV2	TRBD2	CASSRGLASYEQYF	TGTGCCAGCAGTCGGGGACTAGCGTCCTACGAGCAGTACTTC
TRBJ1-1	NA	TRBV5-1	NA	CASSPAGNTEAFF	TGCGCCAGCAGCCCGGCGGGAAACACTGAAGCTTTCTTT
TRBJ2-5	NA	TRBV30	NA	CASAGRRGMETQYF	TGTGCCTCGGCCGGTCGGCGGGGCATGGAGACCCAGTACTTC